The next 20 T cell receptor beta chains were all read from a single sample in a study of response to subunit inactivated influenza vaccine. Each CDR3 protein gets one entry after TCRdb re-called the RT-PCR reads with MiXCR. The table records 400,000 to 650,000 distinct CDR3 sequences, roughly 7.6% of them present only once. Source: PBMCs from blood, taken roughly 24 months after vaccination. Receptors were obtained from a man aged 50 to 69 who received an inactivated influenza vaccine.

This clonotype turned up a few times. The genes are TRBV19 and TRBJ2-2, with 7 bases aligning to TRBD2. V shed 3 bases and J 0 bases; nucleotides not matched to a gene: 4. Germline lookup yields CDR1 LNHDA and CDR2 SQIVND (reference sequence). The CDR3 has 16 amino acids. The DNA for the CDR3 is TGTGCCAGTAGTATGTTAGCGGGTTCGAACACCGGGGAGCTGTTTTTT. It translates to CASSMLAGSNTGELFF.

The rearrangement uses TRBV5-5 and TRBJ1-6, with unresolved D. The CDR3 covers 16 residues. V was pared by 4 bases and J by 0 bases, with 11 bases between. Germline V gene lookup returns CDR1 SGHKS and CDR2 YYEKEE (reference sequence). CDR3 loop: CASSHGPSSYNSPLHF. CDR3 in DNA: TGTGCCAGCAGCCACGGACCGAGCTCCTATAATTCACCCCTCCACTTT.

This clonotype was observed a few times. The chain carries TRBV20-1 and TRBJ2-3; 12 bases are shared with TRBD2. CDR3 size: 16 residues. With V trimmed by 4 bases and J by 2 bases, 7 bases remained unmatched. Germline CDR1 reads DFQATT; CDR2 reads SNEGSKA (reference sequence). The CDR3 reads CSAISPSGGDTDTQYF. The CDR3 DNA sequence: TGCAGTGCTATATCCCCTAGCGGGGGGGACACAGATACGCAGTATTTT.

This clonotype was seen more than once but under ten times. The chain uses TRBV6-1 and TRBJ2-2; TRBD1 matches 11 bases. From germline, CDR1 is MNHNS and CDR2 SASEGT. The CDR3 totals 14 residues. The V segment lost 7 bases and the J segment 5 bases; nucleotides outside the gene matches: 3. This CDR3 is CASTGQGATGELFF. The CDR3 DNA reads as TGTGCCAGCACTGGACAGGGGGCTACCGGGGAGCTGTTTTTT.

This clonotype came up many times. V and J are TRBV12-3 or TRBV12-4 and TRBJ2-5; TRBD2 agrees at 16 bases. This CDR3 comprises 17 residues. The trim removed 6 bases at V and 4 bases at J, leaving 8 bases unmatched. CDR3 DNA: TGTGCCAGCAGCCCTGGGACTAGCGGGAGGGTTTTAGAGACCCAGTACTTC. Its protein product is CASSPGTSGRVLETQYF.

This clonotype was seen repeatedly, ten times or more. This chain connects TRBV24-1 to TRBJ1-6; 10 nucleotides line up with TRBD1. Germline V gene data show CDR1 as KGHDR and CDR2 as SFDVKD. CDR3 size: 16 residues. V lost 12 bases and J lost 0; bases outside the gene matches: 7. CDR3: CASTDRGSSYNSPLHF. For the CDR3, the DNA is TGTGCCTCGACGGACAGGGGGAGCTCCTATAATTCACCCCTCCACTTT.

This clonotype was recorded a few times. The rearrangement joins TRBV20-1 to TRBJ1-5; weak D call: TRBD1 (5 bases). The CDR3 spans 15 residues. V gave up 1 base and J gave up 0 bases, with 10 bases separating them. CDR1 is DFQATT, CDR2 SNEGSKA, per germline (reference sequence). The CDR3 region is CSARVGTDSNQPQHF. The CDR3 DNA sequence: TGCAGTGCTAGAGTTGGGACGGATAGCAATCAGCCCCAGCATTTT.

This clonotype was counted only a few times. The chain is built from TRBV20-1 and TRBJ1-1; D uncertain. The CDR3 totals 18 residues. Germline CDR1 reads DFQATT; CDR2 reads SNEGSKA (reference sequence). V was pared by 1 base and J by 5 bases, with 26 bases between. For the CDR3, the DNA is TGCAGTGCTAGAGCCTCGAGTGGGCCCACATATCTGGGTACTGAAGCTTTCTTT. Its translation is CSARASSGPTYLGTEAFF.

With respect to this clonotype: One end of the junction fails to match germline, which may point to a read error. The chain joins TRBV4-3 to TRBJ2-1; D is unclear. The CDR3 runs to 12 residues. Germline CDR1 is LGHNA and CDR2 is YSLEER. CDR3 sequence (DNA): TGCGCCAGCATCCAAGATACAGCAAAGCAGTTCTTC. This translates into CASIQDTAKQFF.

This clonotype was detected many times. J is TRBJ1-3 and V is TRBV20-1; D might be TRBD1 (5 bases). The CDR3 extends over 15 amino acids. CDR1 DFQATT and CDR2 SNEGSKA come from the germline V gene (reference sequence). V was shortened by 0 bases and J by 0 bases, with 9 bases between the two germline ends. CDR3 sequence: CSARDTGDSGNTIYF. The CDR3, as DNA: TGCAGTGCTAGAGATACAGGAGACTCTGGAAACACCATATATTTT.

This clonotype was seen many times. The rearrangement joins TRBV4-3 to TRBJ2-3; TRBD2 matches at 10 bases. This CDR3 is built from 16 residues. In germline, CDR1 is LGHNA, CDR2 YSLEER. The V and J ends lost 4 bases and 5 bases, in that order; junction bases with no gene match: 9. The CDR3 region is CASSRISGGAGDTQYF. In DNA, the CDR3 is TGCGCCAGCAGCCGAATAAGCGGGGGGGCCGGAGATACGCAGTATTTT.

The chain carries TRBV4-2 and TRBJ2-2; D remains ambiguous. V shed 3 bases and J shed 0 bases, with 14 bases lying between them. CDR1 LGHNA and CDR2 YNFKEQ come from the germline V gene. This CDR3 has 17 amino acids. CDR3 DNA: TGTGCCAGCAGCCAGAAGGACGGTAGTCCGAACACCGGGGAGCTGTTTTTT. It codes for CASSQKDGSPNTGELFF.

The chain recombines TRBV11-2 with TRBJ2-7; no clear D. The CDR3 consists of 12 residues. The V end was cut by 3 bases, the J end by 2 bases, with 5 bases between. Per the germline V gene, CDR1 is SGHAT and CDR2 is FQNNGV. CDR3 in amino acids: CASSLKPYEQYF. In nucleotides, the CDR3 is TGTGCCAGCAGCTTGAAGCCCTACGAGCAGTACTTC.

The sample holds many counts of this clonotype. The chain carries TRBV3-1 and TRBJ2-7, with 8 nucleotides matching TRBD2. J gave up 6 bases and V 1 base, and 2 bases lay outside the gene matches. The CDR3 totals 13 residues. Looked up from germline, CDR1 is LGHDT and CDR2 is YNNKEL (reference sequence). Here the CDR3 DNA reads TGTGCCAGCAGCCAAGTAACTAGCGGCGAGCAGTACTTC. Translating gives CASSQVTSGEQYF.

The chain carries TRBV29-1 and TRBJ2-2; D gene ambiguous. Trimming left V 4 bases short and J 2 bases short, with 5 bases between. CDR1 is SQVTM and CDR2 is ANQGSEA in the germline V gene. The CDR3 spans 12 residues. In DNA, the CDR3 is TGCAGCGTTGCCAGAAACACCGGGGAGCTGTTTTTT. Protein: CSVARNTGELFF.

A few counts support this clonotype. The rearrangement joins TRBV9 to TRBJ2-7; 10 bases align to TRBD1. V shed 4 bases and J 5 bases; nucleotides not matched to a gene: 9. The germline gives CDR1 SGDLS, CDR2 YYNGEE. The CDR3 extends over 15 amino acids. CDR3 residues: CASSPRTGGTDEQYF. The CDR3 DNA sequence: TGTGCCAGCAGCCCCCGGACAGGGGGAACGGACGAGCAGTACTTC.

This clonotype was recorded at least ten times. V usage is TRBV20-1 and J usage is TRBJ2-7; tentative D call: TRBD2 (6 bases). This CDR3 contains 12 residues. The V gene's germline CDR1 is DFQATT and CDR2 SNEGSKA (reference sequence). V was cut by 6 bases and J by 5 bases, with 14 bases left in between. In nucleotides, the CDR3 is TGCAGTGCCCCCCGCGGGGAACACGAGCAGTACTTC. This sequence encodes CSAPRGEHEQYF.

At least ten counts were recorded for this clonotype. The chain uses TRBV11-2 and TRBJ2-3; 7 positions agree with TRBD2. Germline V lookup: CDR1 SGHAT, CDR2 FQNNGV. With 4 bases clipped from V and 1 base from J, the junction kept 5 bases outside the gene matches. The CDR3 consists of 15 residues. The CDR3 DNA follows: TGTGCCAGCAGCTATCCTAGCGGTGGCACAGATACGCAGTATTTT. This encodes CASSYPSGGTDTQYF.

This clonotype was picked up a small number of times. This chain connects TRBV5-1 to TRBJ1-2, with D uncertain. Trimming shortened V by 0 bases and J by 4 bases, and 7 bases separated the two germline ends. CDR3 size: 13 residues. Per germline, CDR1 SGHRS and CDR2 YFSETQ. For the CDR3, the DNA is TGCGCCAGCAGCTTGGAAAGCCGCTATGGCTACACCTTC. It translates to CASSLESRYGYTF.

The CDR3 DNA is TGTGCCAGCTCAGAATACAGGGTACCTAAGGGGCCCCAGCATTTT. As protein: CASSEYRVPKGPQHF. The chain combines TRBV18 with TRBJ1-5; weak D call: TRBD1 (6 bases). Deletions cut 5 bases from V and 9 bases from J, with 20 bases between. Germline V CDR1 and CDR2: KGHSH, LQKENI. The CDR3 runs 15 residues.